This TCR beta chain was captured in a study of T cell repertoires in cytomegalovirus infection. Worth noting for this clonotype: One base away lies a much larger clone, so this may be a sequencing read error.

MiXCR was run by TCRdb on the reads, yielding one entry per CDR3 protein. The repertoire includes about 450,000 distinct CDR3 sequences, roughly 31% of them detected once, and roughly 13% sits in the top ten. Sequencing was carried out using PBMCs. This receptor was identified in a human donor in good health (CMV status not recorded). Some clones in this sample may be carry-over from other donors' samples.

The CDR3 DNA is TGTGCCGGCAGCTTATTCGCCGGGGGCCCTGGGGGCATTCAGTACTTC. Residues: CAGSLFAGGPGGIQYF. The genes are TRBV7-3 and TRBJ2-4; D might be TRBD1 or TRBD2, each matching 6 bases. The germline CDR1 and CDR2 sequences are SGHTA and FQGTGA. The CDR3 has 16 amino acids.